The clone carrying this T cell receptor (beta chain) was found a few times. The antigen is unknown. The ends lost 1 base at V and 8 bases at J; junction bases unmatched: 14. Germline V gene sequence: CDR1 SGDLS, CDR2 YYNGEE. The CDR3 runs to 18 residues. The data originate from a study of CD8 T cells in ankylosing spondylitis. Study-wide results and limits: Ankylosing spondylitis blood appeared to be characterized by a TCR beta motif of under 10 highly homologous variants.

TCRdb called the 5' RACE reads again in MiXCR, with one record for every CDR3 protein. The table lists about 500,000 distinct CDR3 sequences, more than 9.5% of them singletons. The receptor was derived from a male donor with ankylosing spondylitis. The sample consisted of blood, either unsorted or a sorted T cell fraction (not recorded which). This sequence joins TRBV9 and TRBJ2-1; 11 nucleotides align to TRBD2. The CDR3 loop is CASSVRGAGSGREDEQFF. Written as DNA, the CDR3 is TGTGCCAGCAGCGTACGGGGGGCGGGTAGCGGGAGGGAGGATGAGCAGTTCTTC.